One sample yielded the 26 T cell receptor beta chains listed below, sequenced in a study of cytomegalovirus exposure and HLA in healthy donors (dated by TCRdb to about 2017). Library construction relied on the immunoSEQ multiplex PCR assay. For the multiplex PCR, a mixture combining 60 forward primers for TCR Vbeta segments and 13 reverse primers for TCR Jbeta segments was used. The immuneACCESS repertoire file appears here via TCRdb, limited to in-frame rearrangements. These files lack a portion of the clones; in checked studies, under half of the deficit traces to unresolved V genes, and the cause of the others is not known. The sample contains some 85,000 clones, around 77% of them found a single time. The ten most abundant clones make up 3% to 4.5% of the sample. The sequencing sample was made of PBMCs. Receptors originate from a young man in good health and CMV-seronegative.

The chain recombines TRBV19 with TRBJ2-1; 13 nucleotides agree with TRBD2. This CDR3 is built from 14 residues. V lost 6 bases, J lost 6 bases, and 2 bases stayed unmatched. Germline CDR1 reads LNHDA; CDR2 reads SQIVND (reference sequence). Here the CDR3 DNA reads TGTGCCAGTAGCAGACTAGCGGGAGGCAATGAGCAGTTCTTC. It is translated as CASSRLAGGNEQFF.

The chain links TRBV10-1 to TRBJ2-3; 7 bases fit TRBD2. CDR1 WNHNN and CDR2 SYGVQD come from the germline V gene (reference sequence). V shed 10 bases, J shed 6 bases, and the junction held 1 base outside the gene matches. This CDR3 contains 10 residues. This CDR3 is CAIGGDTQYF. In nucleotides, the CDR3 is TGCGCCATCGGGGGGGATACGCAGTATTTT.

The V call is TRBV5-1, the J call TRBJ1-5; TRBD1 matches at 9 bases. Germline CDR1 and CDR2: SGHRS and YFSETQ. The CDR3 is 14 residues long. Unmatched junction bases numbered 2, after V lost 0 bases and J lost 7 bases. CDR3 sequence (DNA): TGCGCCAGCAGCTTGGGGGACAGGGACCAGCCCCAGCATTTT. Residues: CASSLGDRDQPQHF.

The V gene is TRBV2, the J gene TRBJ2-7, with 11 nucleotides matching TRBD1. The CDR3 consists of 13 residues. With V trimmed by 7 bases and J by 3 bases, 2 bases remained unmatched. CDR1 is SNHLY and CDR2 is FYNNEI in the germline V gene. CDR3: CASIGTGGYEQYF. CDR3 sequence (DNA): TGTGCCAGCATAGGGACAGGGGGCTACGAGCAGTACTTC.

CDR3 DNA sequence: TGTGCCAGCTCACCGGGACAGGGGACAGATACGCAGTATTTT. It codes for CASSPGQGTDTQYF. The chain is built from TRBV18 and TRBJ2-3, with TRBD1 matching 10 bases. This CDR3 region has 14 residues. The ends lost 3 bases at V and 3 bases at J; junction bases unmatched: 0. Per germline, CDR1 KGHSH and CDR2 LQKENI.

The V and J genes are TRBV28 and TRBJ1-2; 9 positions agree with TRBD1. V lost 11 bases to trimming and J lost 6 bases; unmatched junction nucleotides: 4. This CDR3 is 11 amino acids long. CDR1 MDHEN and CDR2 SYDVKM come from the germline V gene. The DNA for the CDR3 is TGTGCCGGATGGACAGGGGATGGCTACACCTTC. The encoded protein is CAGWTGDGYTF.

V usage is TRBV28 and J usage is TRBJ2-1, with D tentatively TRBD1 (6 bases). CDR1 is MDHEN and CDR2 is SYDVKM in the germline V gene. This CDR3 comprises 13 residues. V lost 3 bases to trimming and J lost 6 bases, with 9 bases between them. In DNA, the CDR3 is TGTGCCAGCAGTTTTCCAGGGGTCAATGAGCAGTTCTTC. This encodes CASSFPGVNEQFF. The full variable domain, completed using reference TRBV28 and TRBJ2-1, is DVKVTQSSRYLVKRTGEKVFLECVQDMDHENMFWYRQDPGLGLRLIYFSYDVKMKEKGDIPEGYSVSREKKERFSLILESASTNQTSMYLCASSFPGVNEQFFGPGTRLTVL.

This clone appeared a single time. CDR3 in DNA: TGTGCCAGCATTGGACAGGGTACCTCCTACGAGCAGTACTTC. Translated: CASIGQGTSYEQYF. The chain joins TRBV2 to TRBJ2-7, with TRBD1 matching 8 bases. Germline V gene lookup returns CDR1 SNHLY and CDR2 FYNNEI. The length of the CDR3 is 14 residues. Trimming at V came to 7 bases and at J to 0 bases, leaving 5 bases not matched to a gene. The full variable domain, completed using reference TRBV2 and TRBJ2-7, is EPEVTQTPSHQVTQMGQEVILRCVPISNHLYFYWYRQILGQKVEFLVSFYNNEISEKSEIFDDQFSVERPDGSNFTLKIRSTKLEDSAMYFCASIGQGTSYEQYFGPGTRLTVT.

The rearrangement links TRBV5-1 to TRBJ1-3; D gene uncertain. The CDR3 length is 15 residues. Germline V CDR1 and CDR2: SGHRS, YFSETQ. Between the trimmed V and J ends, which lost 4 bases and 0 bases, there was a span of 11 bases. The chain's CDR3 is CASSQLPSSGNTIYF. Written as DNA, the CDR3 is TGCGCCAGCAGCCAATTACCCAGCTCTGGAAACACCATATATTTT.

The chain recombines TRBV5-1 with TRBJ2-5; 8 nucleotides agree with TRBD2. The CDR3 loop spans 15 amino acids. The V gene end was trimmed by 7 bases and the J gene end by 7 bases; junction bases not matched to a gene: 15. From germline, CDR1 is SGHRS and CDR2 YFSETQ. The chain's CDR3 is CASVHTKMAGGTQYF. The CDR3 nucleotides are TGCGCCAGCGTTCATACAAAGATGGCGGGGGGGACCCAGTACTTC.

V usage is TRBV21-1 and J usage is TRBJ2-6; the D call of TRBD1 is as the table states it, not checked on the DNA. TRBV21-1 is tagged as a pseudogene. The CDR3 sequence is 19 residues long. For the CDR3, the DNA is TGTGCCAGCAGCAAAGCTATCCGGGACAGTAACTCTGGGGCCAACGTCCTGACTTTC. Translating it yields CASSKAIRDSNSGANVLTF.

This chain links TRBV4-1 with TRBJ2-1, with D maybe TRBD1 (6 bases). V gave up 3 bases and J gave up 12 bases, with 15 bases separating them. Germline-derived CDR1 and CDR2 are MGHRA and YSYEKL. The CDR3 loop spans 13 amino acids. The CDR3 sequence is CASSHLGARRQFF. The CDR3 bases are TGCGCCAGCAGCCACTTGGGGGCTAGACGGCAGTTCTTC.

The chain uses TRBV7-9 and TRBJ2-5; tentative D call: TRBD1 (6 bases). V shed 5 bases and J shed 6 bases, with 16 bases lying between them. This CDR3 has 14 amino acids. Germline lookup yields CDR1 SEHNR and CDR2 FQNEAQ (reference sequence). The CDR3 here is CASSQDSRGQTQYF. The CDR3 coding sequence is TGTGCCAGCAGCCAGGACAGCCGTGGGCAGACCCAGTACTTC.

This clone showed up just once. The chain carries TRBV5-1 and TRBJ2-5, with TRBD2 identical over 13 bases. Germline V gene sequence: CDR1 SGHRS, CDR2 YFSETQ. This CDR3 spans 17 amino acids. The ends lost 3 bases at V and 1 base at J; junction bases unmatched: 6. Written as DNA, the CDR3 is TGCGCCAGCAGCTCCGGACTAGCGGGGGCTATCCAAGAGACCCAGTACTTC. It is translated as CASSSGLAGAIQETQYF.

The rearrangement joins TRBV6-1 to TRBJ2-7, with TRBD2 as a possible D gene (5 bases). Trimming cost V 5 bases and J 1 base, with 15 bases left between them. Germline V gives CDR1 MNHNS, CDR2 SASEGT. This CDR3 has 15 amino acids. CDR3 protein: CASSTALSGSYEQYF. CDR3 coding DNA: TGTGCCAGCAGTACAGCCCTAAGCGGATCCTACGAGCAGTACTTC.

The V gene is TRBV11-2, the J gene TRBJ2-7; possibly TRBD1 for D (5 bases). The CDR3 has 12 residues. Trimming removed 0 bases at V and 9 bases at J, with 9 bases between. CDR1 and CDR2 (germline): SGHAT, FQNNGV. As DNA, the CDR3 is TGTGCCAGCAGCTTAGATTATACAGGGCAGTACTTC. This gives the protein CASSLDYTGQYF.

The chain couples TRBV7-9 to TRBJ2-5, with D possibly being TRBD1 (5 bases). V gave up 5 bases and J gave up 2 bases, with 18 bases separating them. CDR1 is SEHNR and CDR2 is FQNEAQ in the germline V gene (reference sequence). CDR3 length: 16 residues. The CDR3 sequence: CASSRWFGAEQETQYF. CDR3 in DNA: TGTGCCAGCAGCCGGTGGTTTGGGGCAGAACAAGAGACCCAGTACTTC. The full variable domain, completed using reference TRBV7-9 and TRBJ2-5, is DTGVSQNPRHKITKRGQNVTFRCDPISEHNRLYWYRQTLGQGPEFLTYFQNEAQLEKSRLLSDRFSAERPKGSFSTLEIQRTEQGDSAMYLCASSRWFGAEQETQYFGPGTRLLVL.

Concerning this clone: One end of the junction fails to match germline, which may point to a read error. J is TRBJ1-1 and V is TRBV4-1; 11 bases match TRBD1. CDR1 is MGHRA, CDR2 YSYEKL, per germline. The CDR3 extends over 17 amino acids. The CDR3: CASSLTGDRGENTGAFF. Written as DNA, the CDR3 is TGCGCCAGCAGCCTAACAGGGGACAGGGGGGAGAACACTGGAGCTTTCTTT.

The chain employs TRBV4-2 and TRBJ2-7; the D is unclear. The CDR3 covers 14 residues. V lost 1 base and J 1 base, leaving 8 bases between the germline ends. From germline, CDR1 is LGHNA and CDR2 YNFKEQ. CDR3 region: CASSQVGGSYEQYF. In nucleotides, the CDR3 is TGTGCCAGCAGCCAAGTTGGCGGATCCTACGAGCAGTACTTC.

The chain has TRBV2 and TRBJ1-2, with D possibly being TRBD1 (6 bases). Trimming took 7 bases from V and 4 from J, leaving 22 bases between them. Looked up from germline, CDR1 is SNHLY and CDR2 is FYNNEI. This CDR3 comprises 16 residues. The CDR3 here is CASNTTLTGMGYGYTF. The DNA for the CDR3 is TGTGCCAGCAATACCACCCTCACAGGGATGGGCTATGGCTACACCTTC.

V gene TRBV13 combines with J gene TRBJ2-4; TRBD1 aligns across 9 bases. V was clipped by 2 bases and J by 6 bases; unmatched bases: 5. The CDR3 loop spans 15 amino acids. Germline-derived CDR1 and CDR2 are PRHDT and FYEKMQ (reference sequence). The CDR3: CASSLLGQGTNIQYF. The CDR3 coding sequence is TGTGCCAGCAGCTTATTGGGACAGGGTACAAACATTCAGTACTTC.

The genes are TRBV11-3 and TRBJ2-1, with D hard to call. CDR3 size: 13 residues. Deletions cut 1 base from V and 5 bases from J, with 6 bases between. The germline gives CDR1 SGHNT, CDR2 YENEEA. CDR3: CASSLASNNEQFF. The CDR3 coding sequence is TGTGCCAGCAGCTTAGCCAGTAACAATGAGCAGTTCTTC.

The rearrangement joins TRBV5-1 to TRBJ2-2; 8 bases line up with TRBD2. J lost 9 bases, V lost 0 bases, and 10 bases had no gene match. This CDR3 has 16 residues. Germline V gene data show CDR1 as SGHRS and CDR2 as YFSETQ. CDR3 sequence (DNA): TGCGCCAGCAGCTTGGGAGCGGGAGAAAGGATCCGGGAGCTGTTTTTT. Translation: CASSLGAGERIRELFF.

The rearrangement uses TRBV5-1 and TRBJ2-1; 9 bases match TRBD2. Germline CDR1 and CDR2: SGHRS and YFSETQ. The CDR3 loop spans 16 amino acids. The junction had 11 bases not matched to a gene; V was cut back by 0 bases and J by 10 bases. For the CDR3, the DNA is TGCGCCAGCAGCTTGGTGAGTAGCGGGAGAGGTGGCGAGCAGTTCTTC. As protein: CASSLVSSGRGGEQFF.

V usage is TRBV7-9 and J usage is TRBJ2-6; D is undetermined. From germline, CDR1 is SEHNR and CDR2 FQNEAQ (reference sequence). The ends were cut back, 1 base at V and 4 bases at J, with 17 bases in the middle. The CDR3 sequence is 18 residues long. This CDR3 is CASSLGRALGAGANVLTF. CDR3 bases: TGTGCCAGCAGCTTAGGTCGTGCTCTCGGAGCCGGGGCCAACGTCCTGACTTTC.

This clone was counted a single time. The V and J genes are TRBV18 and TRBJ1-3; D ambiguous. CDR3 length equals 16 residues. Germline V gives CDR1 KGHSH, CDR2 LQKENI. V lost 2 bases, J lost 0 bases, and 11 bases lay in between. CDR3 region: CASSPVDSSSGNTIYF. The CDR3 DNA reads as TGTGCCAGCTCACCAGTGGACTCCTCCTCTGGAAACACCATATATTTT. Supplemented by reference TRBV18 and TRBJ1-3, the full variable domain reads NAGVMQNPRHLVRRRGQEARLRCSPMKGHSHVYWYRQLPEEGLKFMVYLQKENIIDESGMPKERFSAEFPKEGPSILRIQQVVRGDSAAYFCASSPVDSSSGNTIYFGEGSWLTVV.